Listed below are T cell receptor beta chains from one sample, sequenced in a study of T cells in Graves' hyperthyroidism and ophthalmopathy. One entry per CDR3 protein, called by TCRdb with MiXCR from the multiplex PCR reads. The sample yields around 520,000 distinct CDR3 sequences, around a quarter seen once. Material: blood. The receptors were gathered from a woman under 40 with Graves' ophthalmopathy. Both conserved end residues are part of each CDR3. A D gene is named only where the DNA matches it firmly. Rows give clone size only sometimes, using once, few, many, or a class for an expanded clone.

j_gene | len | abundance | d_gene | v_gene | CDR3nt | CDR3aa
TRBJ2-5 | 17 | few | TRBD2 | TRBV12-3/TRBV12-4 | TGTGCCAGCAGTGACAACATGGGACTAGCGACGGGAGAGACCCAGTACTTC | CASSDNMGLATGETQYF
TRBJ1-2 | 10 | NA | NA | TRBV7-8 | TGTGCCAGCAGCCCGGGGGGCTACACCTTC | CASSPGGYTF
TRBJ2-7 | 17 | NA | NA | TRBV20-1 | TGCAGTGCTAGAGTGCCCAGCGGGGGGGGACAGGGAGGGGAGCAGTACTTC | CSARVPSGGGQGGEQYF
TRBJ2-7 | 14 | many | NA | TRBV18 | TGTGCCAGCTCACCACGACAGGAATCCTACGAGCAGTACTTC | CASSPRQESYEQYF
TRBJ1-1 | 15 | NA | TRBD1 | TRBV15 | TGTGCCACCACCGGTGCAGGGGGCCTAAACACTGAAGCTTTCTTT | CATTGAGGLNTEAFF
TRBJ1-2 | 14 | NA | TRBD1 | TRBV12-3/TRBV12-4 | TGTGCCAGCAGCGGGACAGGACTTAACTATGGCTACACCTTC | CASSGTGLNYGYTF
TRBJ1-1 | 14 | NA | NA | TRBV12-3/TRBV12-4 | TGTGCCAGCACCCAGGGATTGAGGAGCACTGAAGCTTTCTTT | CASTQGLRSTEAFF
TRBJ1-1 | 12 | many | NA | TRBV30 | TGTGCCTGGGGTCTTGGCAGCACTGAAGCTTTCTTT | CAWGLGSTEAFF
TRBJ2-7 | 15 | NA | TRBD1 | TRBV5-1 | TGCGCCAGCAGCCCAGGGACAGGGTGGGACTACGAGCAGTACTTC | CASSPGTGWDYEQYF
TRBJ1-2 | 13 | many | TRBD1 | TRBV19 | TGTGCCAGTAGTCCTTCCGGGACAGTGGGCTACACCTTC | CASSPSGTVGYTF
TRBJ2-7 | 13 | many | NA | TRBV20-1 | TGCAGTGCGAAGGGGGTCGGAGCCTACGAGCAGTACTTC | CSAKGVGAYEQYF
TRBJ1-1 | 13 | many | NA | TRBV29-1 | TGCAGCGCAACTGGGACATTAGGCACTGAAGCTTTCTTT | CSATGTLGTEAFF
TRBJ2-3 | 16 | few | TRBD2 | TRBV28 | TGTGCCAGCAGAGATCGGGGGGGCCCCGGCACAGATACGCAGTATTTT | CASRDRGGPGTDTQYF
TRBJ1-6 | 16 | NA | NA | TRBV28 | TGTGCCAGCAAGGTTGGCCGAAGCTCCTATAATTCACCCCTCCACTTT | CASKVGRSSYNSPLHF
TRBJ1-5 | 13 | many | NA | TRBV27 | TGTGCCAGCAGTTTAGGGGGGTATCAGCCCCAGCATTTT | CASSLGGYQPQHF
TRBJ2-7 | 14 | NA | NA | TRBV12-3/TRBV12-4 | TGTGCCAGCAGTTTAAGGGTGGGTAGCTACGAGCAGTACTTC | CASSLRVGSYEQYF
TRBJ2-7 | 19 | NA | NA | TRBV7-2 | TGTGCCAGCAGCTTCGCCGGGACACCCTTTAGAACTCTCTCCTACGAGCAGTACTTC | CASSFAGTPFRTLSYEQYF
TRBJ2-2 | 14 | few | NA | TRBV19 | TGTGCCAGTAGTACCCGGGACATTCCCGGGGAGCTGTTTTTT | CASSTRDIPGELFF
TRBJ2-2 | 15 | NA | NA | TRBV6-1 | TGTGCCAGTCTGTGGGGCGGGGTGAGCACCGGGGAGCTGTTTTTT | CASLWGGVSTGELFF
TRBJ1-2 | 11 | many | TRBD1 | TRBV20-1 | TGCAGTGCTAGACAGGGGGCTCTTCTCACCTTC | CSARQGALLTF
TRBJ1-2 | 17 | few | NA | TRBV11-1 | TGTGCCAGCAGCCTGAAACCTCGGCGGGGGGACCGCTATGGCTACACCTTC | CASSLKPRRGDRYGYTF
TRBJ1-2 | 12 | NA | NA | TRBV12-3/TRBV12-4 | TGTGCCAGCAGTTTAGTGGAGGGTGGCTACACCTTC | CASSLVEGGYTF
TRBJ1-1 | 11 | many | NA | TRBV20-1 | TGCAGTGCTACTGGGGGAACTGAAGCTTTCTTT | CSATGGTEAFF
TRBJ2-7 | 13 | few | NA | TRBV7-9 | TGTGCCAGCAGCTTAGAGTTCACCTACGAGCAGTACTTC | CASSLEFTYEQYF
TRBJ2-5 | 15 | NA | TRBD1 | TRBV20-1 | TGCAGTGCTAGAGATCGAGGGGGCAGAGGGGAGACCCAGTACTTC | CSARDRGGRGETQYF
TRBJ1-6 | 15 | few | NA | TRBV11-1 | TGTGCCAGCAGCTTAGACGGCCTAGACCATTCACCCCTCCACTTT | CASSLDGLDHSPLHF
TRBJ2-5 | 13 | many | NA | TRBV6-5 | TGTGCCAGCAGTTGGAGACAGGAAGAGACCCAGTACTTC | CASSWRQEETQYF
TRBJ2-6 | 17 | NA | TRBD1 | TRBV28 | TGTGCCAGCAGTTCCCCCGGGACAGGGAACGGGGCCAACGTCCTGACTTTC | CASSSPGTGNGANVLTF
TRBJ2-7 | 15 | NA | TRBD2 | TRBV28 | TGTGCCAGCAGTTTCGGACTAGCGGGTAAATACGAGCAGTACTTC | CASSFGLAGKYEQYF
TRBJ2-3 | 18 | few | TRBD2 | TRBV2 | TGTGCCAGCAGGCCCGGGACTAGCGGGGGTAGGGGCACAGATACGCAGTATTTT | CASRPGTSGGRGTDTQYF